What follows are 7 T cell receptor beta chains derived from one specimen sequenced in a study of shared clonotypes between healthy human individuals. TCRdb keeps only in-frame clones here, not all; method: immunoSEQ multiplex PCR. In the table there are over a million clones, more than 95% of which are singletons. The specimen sequenced was naive CD4+ T cells sorted from blood. Stated subset: CD45RA+ positively selected. These receptor sequences come from a man aged 25 to 40 in good health.

This clone was seen just once. The gene calls are TRBV11-3 and TRBJ2-5, with a weak D call TRBD2 (5 bases). The V gene's germline CDR1 is SGHNT and CDR2 YENEEA. The CDR3 is made up of 14 amino acids. V lost 1 base and J 4 bases, leaving 10 bases between the germline ends. CDR3 sequence: CASSLGGRLETQYF. DNA of the CDR3: TGTGCCAGCAGCTTAGGAGGGAGACTAGAGACCCAGTACTTC.

This clone has only a few counts. This chain connects TRBV5-1 to TRBJ1-5; maybe TRBD1 (5 bases). Germline assignment: CDR1 SGHRS and CDR2 YFSETQ. The CDR3 loop spans 14 amino acids. Trimming cost V 4 bases and J 4 bases, with 12 bases left between them. CDR3 in DNA: TGCGCCAGCAGCGGGGACGGACTTAATCAGCCCCAGCATTTT. Its translation: CASSGDGLNQPQHF.

The V call is TRBV7-2, the J call TRBJ2-7, with TRBD2 identical over 10 bases. Germline CDR1 SGHTA, CDR2 FQGNSA. The CDR3 extends over 13 amino acids. The junction had 5 bases not matched to a gene; V was cut back by 2 bases and J by 10 bases. The CDR3 nucleotides are TGTGCCAGCAGCTTAAAGCGGGAGGGAAACCAGTACTTC. Translating it yields CASSLKREGNQYF.

The chain recombines TRBV6-6 with TRBJ2-7, with D uncertain. Germline loops: CDR1 MNHNY, CDR2 SVGAGI (reference sequence). CDR3 length: 13 amino acids. The V end was cut by 7 bases, the J end by 5 bases, with 15 bases between. CDR3 loop: CASTRLGSHEQYF. CDR3 DNA: TGTGCCAGCACTAGACTCGGATCCCACGAGCAGTACTTC.

Concerning this clone: The sample carries other DNA sequences with the same CDR3. This chain joins TRBV11-3 and TRBJ2-3; D is unresolved. V was clipped by 2 bases and J by 2 bases, with 5 bases between them. The germline CDR1 and CDR2 sequences are SGHNT and YENEEA. The CDR3 is 13 residues long. The CDR3: CASSLRITDTQYF. DNA of the CDR3: TGTGCCAGCAGCTTACGTATCACAGATACGCAGTATTTT.

V gene TRBV14 combines with J gene TRBJ2-2; D gene uncertain. The CDR3 has 13 amino acids. Trimming left V 1 base short and J 8 bases short, with 8 bases between. From germline, CDR1 is SGHDN and CDR2 FVKESK. CDR3 residues: CASSQVMSGELFF. The CDR3 nucleotides are TGTGCCAGCAGCCAAGTAATGTCTGGGGAGCTGTTTTTT.

This chain joins TRBV5-1 and TRBJ2-2; unclear D gene. The germline V gene encodes CDR1 SGHRS and CDR2 YFSETQ. The CDR3 is 13 amino acids. Trimming removed 4 bases at V and 7 bases at J, with 11 bases between. The CDR3 DNA follows: TGCGCCAGCAGCCTCGGACCCCTCGGGGAGCTGTTTTTT. Protein product: CASSLGPLGELFF.